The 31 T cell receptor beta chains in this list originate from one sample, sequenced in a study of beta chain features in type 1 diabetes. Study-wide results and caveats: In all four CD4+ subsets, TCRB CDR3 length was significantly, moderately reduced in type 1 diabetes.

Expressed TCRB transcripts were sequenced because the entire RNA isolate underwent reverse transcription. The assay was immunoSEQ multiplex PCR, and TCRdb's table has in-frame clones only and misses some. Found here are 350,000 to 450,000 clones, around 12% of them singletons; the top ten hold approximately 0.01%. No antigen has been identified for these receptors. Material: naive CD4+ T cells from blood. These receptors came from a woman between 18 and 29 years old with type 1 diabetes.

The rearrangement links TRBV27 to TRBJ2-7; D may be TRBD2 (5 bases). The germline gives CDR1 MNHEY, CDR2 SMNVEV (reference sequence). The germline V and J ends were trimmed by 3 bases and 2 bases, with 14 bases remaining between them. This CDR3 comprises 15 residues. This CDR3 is CASSFRNGGPYEQYF. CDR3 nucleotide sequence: TGTGCCAGCAGTTTTAGAAACGGAGGCCCCTACGAGCAGTACTTC.

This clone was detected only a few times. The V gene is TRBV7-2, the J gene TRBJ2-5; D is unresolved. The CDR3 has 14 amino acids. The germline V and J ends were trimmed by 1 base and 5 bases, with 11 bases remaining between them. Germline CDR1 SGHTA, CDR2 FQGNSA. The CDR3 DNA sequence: TGTGCCAGCAGCTTAGGGCCTGACTCGGAGACCCAGTACTTC. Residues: CASSLGPDSETQYF.

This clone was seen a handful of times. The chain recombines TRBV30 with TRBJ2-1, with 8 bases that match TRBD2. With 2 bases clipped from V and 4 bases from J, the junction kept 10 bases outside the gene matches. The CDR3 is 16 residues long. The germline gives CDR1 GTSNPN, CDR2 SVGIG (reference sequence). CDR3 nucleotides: TGTGCCTGGAGTAGATCCCCTGGCGGGGGGTACAATGAGCAGTTCTTC. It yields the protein CAWSRSPGGGYNEQFF.

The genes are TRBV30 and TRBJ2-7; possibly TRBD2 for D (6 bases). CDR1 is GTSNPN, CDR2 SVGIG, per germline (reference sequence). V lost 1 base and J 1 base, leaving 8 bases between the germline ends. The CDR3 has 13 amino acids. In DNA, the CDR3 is TGTGCCTGGAGTGGGGACTCATCCTACGAGCAGTACTTC. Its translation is CAWSGDSSYEQYF.

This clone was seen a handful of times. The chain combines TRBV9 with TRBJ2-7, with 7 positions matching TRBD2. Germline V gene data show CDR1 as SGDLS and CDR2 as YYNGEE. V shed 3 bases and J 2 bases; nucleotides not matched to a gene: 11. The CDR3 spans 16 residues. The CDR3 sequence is CASSAAGGSRTYEQYF. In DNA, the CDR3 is TGTGCCAGCAGCGCCGCCGGGGGGAGTCGAACCTACGAGCAGTACTTC. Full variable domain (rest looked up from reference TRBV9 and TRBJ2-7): DSGVTQTPKHLITATGQRVTLRCSPRSGDLSVYWYQQSLDQGLQFLIQYYNGEERAKGNILERFSAQQFPDLHSELNLSSLELGDSALYFCASSAAGGSRTYEQYFGPGTRLTVT.

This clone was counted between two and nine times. CDR3 amino acids: CASSSDTDTQYF. DNA of the CDR3: TGTGCCAGCAGCTCAGACACAGATACGCAGTATTTT. The chain has TRBV5-4 and TRBJ2-3; D unclear. This CDR3 is built from 12 residues. Germline V CDR1 and CDR2: SGHNT, YYREEE (reference sequence). V was clipped by 3 bases and J by 2 bases, with 4 bases between them.

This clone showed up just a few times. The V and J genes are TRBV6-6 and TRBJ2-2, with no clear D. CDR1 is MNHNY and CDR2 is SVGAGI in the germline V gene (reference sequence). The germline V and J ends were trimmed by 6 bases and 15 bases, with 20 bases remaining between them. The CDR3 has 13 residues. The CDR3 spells CASREVLANVVFF. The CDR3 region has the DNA TGTGCCAGCAGAGAGGTACTCGCGAACGTGGTGTTTTTT.

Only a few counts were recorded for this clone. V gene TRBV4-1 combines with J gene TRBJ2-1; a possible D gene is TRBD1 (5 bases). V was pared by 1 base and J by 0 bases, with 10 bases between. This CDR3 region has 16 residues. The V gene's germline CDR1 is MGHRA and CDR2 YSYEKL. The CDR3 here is CASSQVPGFSYNEQFF. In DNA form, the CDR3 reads TGCGCCAGCAGCCAAGTTCCAGGGTTCTCCTACAATGAGCAGTTCTTC.

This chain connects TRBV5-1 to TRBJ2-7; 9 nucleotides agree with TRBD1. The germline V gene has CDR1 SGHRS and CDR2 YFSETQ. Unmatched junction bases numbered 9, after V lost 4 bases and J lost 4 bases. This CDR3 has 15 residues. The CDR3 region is CASSPWDREEYEQYF. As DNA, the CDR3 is TGCGCCAGCAGCCCGTGGGACAGGGAGGAGTACGAGCAGTACTTC.

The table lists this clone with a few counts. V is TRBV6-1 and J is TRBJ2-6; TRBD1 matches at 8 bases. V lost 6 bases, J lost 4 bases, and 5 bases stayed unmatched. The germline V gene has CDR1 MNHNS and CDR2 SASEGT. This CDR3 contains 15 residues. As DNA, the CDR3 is TGTGCCAGCAGGGACAGGGTATACGGGGCCAACGTCCTGACTTTC. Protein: CASRDRVYGANVLTF.

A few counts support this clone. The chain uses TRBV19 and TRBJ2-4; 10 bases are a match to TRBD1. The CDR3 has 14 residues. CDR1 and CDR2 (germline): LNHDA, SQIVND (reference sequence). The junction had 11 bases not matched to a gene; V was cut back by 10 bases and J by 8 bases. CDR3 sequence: CATKNAGQGDIQYF. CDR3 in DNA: TGTGCCACTAAGAACGCAGGACAGGGGGACATTCAGTACTTC.

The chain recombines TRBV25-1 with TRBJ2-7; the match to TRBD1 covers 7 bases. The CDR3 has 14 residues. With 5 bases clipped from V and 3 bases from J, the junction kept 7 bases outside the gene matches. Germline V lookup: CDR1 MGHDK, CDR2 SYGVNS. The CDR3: CASSRGTVVYEQYF. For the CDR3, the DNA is TGTGCCAGCAGTAGGGGGACAGTCGTCTACGAGCAGTACTTC.

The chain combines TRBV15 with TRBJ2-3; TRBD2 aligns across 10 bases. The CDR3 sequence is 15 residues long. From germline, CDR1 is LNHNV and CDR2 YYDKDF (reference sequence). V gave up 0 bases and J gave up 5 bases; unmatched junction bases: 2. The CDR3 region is CATSRELAGLDTQYF. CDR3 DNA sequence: TGTGCCACCAGCAGAGAACTAGCGGGGTTAGATACGCAGTATTTT.

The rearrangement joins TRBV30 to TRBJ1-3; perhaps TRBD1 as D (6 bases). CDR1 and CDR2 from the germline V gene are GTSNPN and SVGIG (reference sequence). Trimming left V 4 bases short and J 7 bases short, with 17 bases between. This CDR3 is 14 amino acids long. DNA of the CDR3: TGTGCCTGGAACCTACAGGGTGGGGCCAACACCATATATTTT. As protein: CAWNLQGGANTIYF.

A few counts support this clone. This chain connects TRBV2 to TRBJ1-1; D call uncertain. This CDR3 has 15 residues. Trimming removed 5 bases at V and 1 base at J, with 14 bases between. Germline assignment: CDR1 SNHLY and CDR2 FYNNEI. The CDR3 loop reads CASSSLGRKNTEAFF. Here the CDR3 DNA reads TGTGCCAGCAGTTCCCTGGGCAGAAAGAACACTGAAGCTTTCTTT. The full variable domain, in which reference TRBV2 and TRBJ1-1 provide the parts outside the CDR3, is EPEVTQTPSHQVTQMGQEVILRCVPISNHLYFYWYRQILGQKVEFLVSFYNNEISEKSEIFDDQFSVERPDGSNFTLKIRSTKLEDSAMYFCASSSLGRKNTEAFFGQGTRLTVV.

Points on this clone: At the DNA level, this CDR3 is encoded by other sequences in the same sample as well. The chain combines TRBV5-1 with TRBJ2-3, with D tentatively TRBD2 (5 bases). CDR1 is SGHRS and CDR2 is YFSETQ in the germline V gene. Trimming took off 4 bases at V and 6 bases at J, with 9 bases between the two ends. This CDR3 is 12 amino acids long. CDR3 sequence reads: CASSRGSDTQYF. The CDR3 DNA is TGCGCCAGCAGCCGGGGAAGTGATACGCAGTATTTT. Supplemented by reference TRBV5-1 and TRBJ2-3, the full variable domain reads KAGVTQTPRYLIKTRGQQVTLSCSPISGHRSVSWYQQTPGQGLQFLFEYFSETQRNKGNFPGRFSGRQFSNSRSEMNVSTLELGDSALYLCASSRGSDTQYFGPGTRLTVL.

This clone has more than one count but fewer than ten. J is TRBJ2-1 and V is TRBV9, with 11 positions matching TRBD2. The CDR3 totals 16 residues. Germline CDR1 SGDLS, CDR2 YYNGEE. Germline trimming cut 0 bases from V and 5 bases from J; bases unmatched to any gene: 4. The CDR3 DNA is TGTGCCAGCAGCGTAGCCGGGACTAGCGGTCACAATGAGCAGTTCTTC. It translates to CASSVAGTSGHNEQFF.

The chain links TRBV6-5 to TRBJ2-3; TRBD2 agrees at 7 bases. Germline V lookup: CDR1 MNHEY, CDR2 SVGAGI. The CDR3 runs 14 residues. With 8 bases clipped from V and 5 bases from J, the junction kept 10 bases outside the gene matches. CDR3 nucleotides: TGTGCCAGCGCGGCGCGGGAGAGGCTAGATACGCAGTATTTT. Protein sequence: CASAARERLDTQYF.

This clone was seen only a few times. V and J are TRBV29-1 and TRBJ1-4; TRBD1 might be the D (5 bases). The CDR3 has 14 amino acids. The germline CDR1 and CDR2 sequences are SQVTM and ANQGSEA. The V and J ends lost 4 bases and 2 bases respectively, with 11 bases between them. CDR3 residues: CSVGPGTTNEKLFF. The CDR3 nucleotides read TGCAGCGTTGGGCCAGGGACTACTAATGAAAAACTGTTTTTT.

CDR3 sequence: CASSIGLAGGTDTQYF. The CDR3 DNA follows: TGTGCCAGTAGTATCGGACTAGCGGGAGGTACAGATACGCAGTATTTT. This chain connects TRBV19 to TRBJ2-3; TRBD2 matches 14 bases. V lost 3 bases, J lost 3 bases, and 2 bases stayed unmatched. The CDR3 spans 16 residues. Per the germline V gene, CDR1 is LNHDA and CDR2 is SQIVND (reference sequence).

The CDR3 spells CASSRGANQPQHF. For the CDR3, the DNA is TGTGCCAGCAGCCGGGGGGCCAATCAGCCCCAGCATTTT. The chain has TRBV7-3 and TRBJ1-5; tentative D call: TRBD1 (6 bases). CDR3 length: 13 residues. Trimming took off 5 bases at V and 3 bases at J, with 8 bases between the two ends. The V gene's germline CDR1 is SGHTA and CDR2 FQGTGA.

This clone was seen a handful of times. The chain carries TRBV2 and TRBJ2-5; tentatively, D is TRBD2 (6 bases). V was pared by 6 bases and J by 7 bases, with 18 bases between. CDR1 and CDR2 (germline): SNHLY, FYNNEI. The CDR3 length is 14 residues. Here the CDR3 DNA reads TGTGCCAGCAGCCCCGACTCTCCCGGGGGGACCCAGTACTTC. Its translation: CASSPDSPGGTQYF.

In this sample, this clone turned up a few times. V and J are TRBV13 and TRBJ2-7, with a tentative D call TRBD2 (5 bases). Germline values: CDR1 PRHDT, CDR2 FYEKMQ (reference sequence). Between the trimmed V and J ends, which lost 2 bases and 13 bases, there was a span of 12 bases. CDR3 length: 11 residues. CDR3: CASSLRRDFYF. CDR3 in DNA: TGTGCCAGCAGCTTACGACGGGATTTTTACTTC.

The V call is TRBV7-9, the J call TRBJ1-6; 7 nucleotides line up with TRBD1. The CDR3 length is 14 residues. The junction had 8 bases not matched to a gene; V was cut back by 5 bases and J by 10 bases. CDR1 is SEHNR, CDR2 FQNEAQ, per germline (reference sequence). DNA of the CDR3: TGTGCCAGCAGCCTAGGGACAGTAGGATCACCCCTCCACTTT. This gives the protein CASSLGTVGSPLHF. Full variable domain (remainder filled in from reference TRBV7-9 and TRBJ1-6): DTGVSQNPRHKITKRGQNVTFRCDPISEHNRLYWYRQTLGQGPEFLTYFQNEAQLEKSRLLSDRFSAERPKGSFSTLEIQRTEQGDSAMYLCASSLGTVGSPLHFGNGTRLTVT.

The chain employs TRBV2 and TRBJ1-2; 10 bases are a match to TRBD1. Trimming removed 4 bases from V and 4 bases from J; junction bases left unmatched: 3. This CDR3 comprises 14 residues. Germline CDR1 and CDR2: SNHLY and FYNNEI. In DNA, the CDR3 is TGTGCCAGCAGTGGGACAGGGGGTAGCTATGGCTACACCTTC. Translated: CASSGTGGSYGYTF.

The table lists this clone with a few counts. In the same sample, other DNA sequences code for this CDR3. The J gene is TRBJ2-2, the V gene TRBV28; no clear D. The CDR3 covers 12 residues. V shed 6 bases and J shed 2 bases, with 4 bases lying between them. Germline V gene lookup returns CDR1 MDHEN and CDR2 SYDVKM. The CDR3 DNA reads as TGTGCCAGCAGCCTTAACACCGGGGAGCTGTTTTTT. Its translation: CASSLNTGELFF.

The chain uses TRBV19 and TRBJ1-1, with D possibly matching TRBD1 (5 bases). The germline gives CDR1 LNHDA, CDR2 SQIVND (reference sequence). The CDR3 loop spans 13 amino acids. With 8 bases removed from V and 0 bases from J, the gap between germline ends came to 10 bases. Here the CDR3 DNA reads TGTGCCAGTTCGGACACGGTGAACACTGAAGCTTTCTTT. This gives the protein CASSDTVNTEAFF.

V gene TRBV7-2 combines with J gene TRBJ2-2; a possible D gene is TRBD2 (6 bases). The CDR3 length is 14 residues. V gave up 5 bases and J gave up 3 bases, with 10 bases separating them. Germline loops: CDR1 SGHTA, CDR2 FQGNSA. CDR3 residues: CASSIQRDTGELFF. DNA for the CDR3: TGTGCCAGCAGCATACAGCGGGACACCGGGGAGCTGTTTTTT.

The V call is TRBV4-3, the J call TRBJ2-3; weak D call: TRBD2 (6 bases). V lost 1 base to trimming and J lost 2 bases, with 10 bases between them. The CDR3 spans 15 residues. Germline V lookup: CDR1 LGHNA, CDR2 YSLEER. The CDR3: CASSQVGGDTDTQYF. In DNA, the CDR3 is TGCGCCAGCAGCCAAGTAGGAGGGGACACAGATACGCAGTATTTT.

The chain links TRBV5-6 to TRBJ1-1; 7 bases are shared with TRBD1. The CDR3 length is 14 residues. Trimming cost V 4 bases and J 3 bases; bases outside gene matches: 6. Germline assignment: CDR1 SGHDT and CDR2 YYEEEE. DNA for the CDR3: TGTGCCAGCAGCCCGGGGGACAGTGACACTGAAGCTTTCTTT. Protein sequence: CASSPGDSDTEAFF. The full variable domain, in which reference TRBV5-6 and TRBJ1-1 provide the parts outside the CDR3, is DAGVTQSPTHLIKTRGQQVTLRCSPKSGHDTVSWYQQALGQGPQFIFQYYEEEERQRGNFPDRFSGHQFPNYSSELNVNALLLGDSALYLCASSPGDSDTEAFFGQGTRLTVV.

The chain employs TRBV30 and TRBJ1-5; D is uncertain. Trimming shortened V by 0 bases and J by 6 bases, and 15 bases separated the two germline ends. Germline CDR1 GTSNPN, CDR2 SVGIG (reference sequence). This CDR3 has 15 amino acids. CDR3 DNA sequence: TGTGCCTGGAGTGTATATGGGAGCGTGGGTCAGCCCCAGCATTTT. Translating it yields CAWSVYGSVGQPQHF.